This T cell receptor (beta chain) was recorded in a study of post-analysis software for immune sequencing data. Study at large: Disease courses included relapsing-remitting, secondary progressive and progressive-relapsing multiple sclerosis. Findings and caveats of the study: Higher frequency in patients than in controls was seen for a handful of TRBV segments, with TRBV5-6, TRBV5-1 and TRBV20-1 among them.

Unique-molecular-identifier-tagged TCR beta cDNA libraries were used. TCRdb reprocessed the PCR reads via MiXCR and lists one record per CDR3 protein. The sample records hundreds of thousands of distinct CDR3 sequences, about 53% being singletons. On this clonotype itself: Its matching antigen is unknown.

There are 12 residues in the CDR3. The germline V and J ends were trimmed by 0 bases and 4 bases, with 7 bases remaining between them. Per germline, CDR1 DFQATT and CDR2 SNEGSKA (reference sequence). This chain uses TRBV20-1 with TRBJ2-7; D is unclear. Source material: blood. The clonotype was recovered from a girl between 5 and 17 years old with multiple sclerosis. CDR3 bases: TGCAGTGCTAGAGATAAAGGTTACGAGCAGTACTTC. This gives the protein CSARDKGYEQYF.